What follows is one T cell receptor beta chain and its context. Here immunoSEQ multiplex PCR was the method, and the copy in TCRdb shows in-frame clones only, minus some. The table includes approximately 53,000 clones, about 92% detected once. The data derive from a study of T cell changes during pregnancy in multiple sclerosis. CDR1 is SNHLY and CDR2 is FYNNEI in the germline V gene. Trimming pared 5 bases from V and 6 bases from J, leaving 16 bases between. There are 14 residues in the CDR3. The chain has TRBV2 and TRBJ1-1, with a weak D call TRBD1 (5 bases). Here the sequenced sample was CD4+ T cells from peripheral blood mononuclear cells, taken in the third trimester of pregnancy. The sequence derives from a female donor with multiple sclerosis, enrolled in a pregnancy study. The CDR3 nucleotides are TGTGCCAGCAGTTGGGGGGGTTTTAGTTCTGAAGCTTTCTTT. Translated: CASSWGGFSSEAFF.